The 27 T cell receptor beta chains in this list originate from one sample, sequenced in a study of blood T cell repertoires in COVID-19. The assay was immunoSEQ multiplex PCR, and TCRdb's table has in-frame clones only and misses some. The sample shows around 230,000 clones, 70% to 85% of them seen only once. Sequenced: peripheral blood. The receptors originated from a man aged 40-50 years who had recovered from COVID-19.

The chain is built from TRBV4-3 and TRBJ2-7; maybe TRBD1 (7 bases). The CDR3 consists of 15 residues. The germline V and J ends were trimmed by 4 bases and 5 bases, with 18 bases remaining between them. The germline V gene has CDR1 LGHNA and CDR2 YSLEER. CDR3: CASSLGRGALDEQYF. CDR3 nucleotides: TGCGCCAGCAGCCTAGGCAGGGGGGCTCTGGACGAGCAGTACTTC.

The V gene is TRBV3-1 (or the pseudogene TRBV3-2), the J gene TRBJ2-1, with 8 bases fitting TRBD1. The CDR3 is 14 amino acids. Germline CDR1 and CDR2: LGHDT and YNNKEL (reference sequence). Germline trimming cut 2 bases from V and 8 bases from J; bases unmatched to any gene: 5. The CDR3 loop is CASSQLSGGDEQFF. CDR3 nucleotides: TGTGCCAGCAGCCAATTATCAGGGGGCGATGAGCAGTTCTTC.

The chain recombines TRBV7-2 with TRBJ1-2; D is perhaps TRBD1 (5 bases). The germline V gene encodes CDR1 SGHTA and CDR2 FQGNSA. Trimming pared 3 bases from V and 3 bases from J, leaving 11 bases between. This CDR3 has 14 amino acids. This CDR3 is CASSLWGGDYGYTF. CDR3 in DNA: TGTGCCAGCAGCTTGTGGGGGGGTGACTATGGCTACACCTTC.

The chain carries TRBV29-1 and TRBJ2-3; the match to TRBD2 covers 14 bases. Germline CDR1 reads SQVTM; CDR2 reads ANQGSEA. V was clipped by 5 bases and J by 7 bases; unmatched bases: 8. CDR3 length: 15 residues. CDR3 residues: CSVSGTSGRVNTQYF. DNA of the CDR3: TGCAGCGTTTCAGGGACTAGCGGGAGAGTGAATACGCAGTATTTT.

The chain recombines TRBV30 with TRBJ2-1; TRBD1 aligns across 7 bases. V lost 8 bases, J lost 4 bases, and 5 bases stayed unmatched. The CDR3 covers 12 residues. Germline CDR1 GTSNPN, CDR2 SVGIG (reference sequence). The CDR3 DNA follows: TGTGCCGCCGACAGGGCTTACAATGAGCAGTTCTTC. Protein product: CAADRAYNEQFF.

The chain links TRBV10-3 to TRBJ2-5; 7 nucleotides line up with TRBD2. The V and J ends lost 0 bases and 4 bases, in that order; junction bases with no gene match: 11. The CDR3 spans 17 residues. Looked up from germline, CDR1 is ENHRY and CDR2 is SYGVKD. The CDR3 sequence is CAISESRVGLAVETQYF. Here the CDR3 DNA reads TGTGCCATCAGTGAGTCGAGGGTGGGCCTAGCGGTAGAGACCCAGTACTTC.

This chain joins TRBV5-1 and TRBJ1-2, with 7 bases that match TRBD1. The CDR3 covers 15 residues. The germline V gene has CDR1 SGHRS and CDR2 YFSETQ. J lost 6 bases, V lost 0 bases, and 8 bases had no gene match. The CDR3 DNA follows: TGCGCCAGCAGCTTGGTCCAGGGGGTTTTGAATGGCTACACCTTC. The encoded protein is CASSLVQGVLNGYTF.

The J gene is TRBJ1-1, the V gene TRBV11-3; possibly TRBD1 for D (5 bases). V lost 5 bases, J lost 3 bases, and 16 bases lay in between. This CDR3 is built from 15 residues. The germline CDR1 and CDR2 sequences are SGHNT and YENEEA. CDR3 sequence reads: CASSLGGRADTEAFF. CDR3 sequence (DNA): TGTGCCAGCAGCCTCGGGGGTCGGGCAGACACTGAAGCTTTCTTT. The variable domain in full, completed from reference TRBV11-3 and TRBJ1-1, reads EAGVVQSPRYKIIEKKQPVAFWCNPISGHNTLYWYLQNLGQGPELLIRYENEEAVDDSQLPKDRFSAERLKGVDSTLKIQPAELGDSAVYLCASSLGGRADTEAFFGQGTRLTVV.

The sample holds one count of this clone. The chain joins TRBV27 to TRBJ2-3, with D perhaps TRBD2 (6 bases). Germline V CDR1 and CDR2: MNHEY, SMNVEV (reference sequence). Trimming removed 5 bases from V and 0 bases from J, with 15 bases in between. CDR3 length equals 16 residues. The CDR3 nucleotides are TGTGCCAGCAGTAACCTGGACGGGGGAAGCACAGATACGCAGTATTTT. Translation gives CASSNLDGGSTDTQYF.

J is TRBJ2-1 and V is TRBV5-4; 13 bases match TRBD2. Looked up from germline, CDR1 is SGHNT and CDR2 is YYREEE (reference sequence). This CDR3 spans 16 amino acids. V was pared by 4 bases and J by 2 bases, with 3 bases of the junction left unmatched. The CDR3, as DNA: TGTGCCAGCAGCACGGGACTAGCGGGACCCTACAATGAGCAGTTCTTC. It yields the protein CASSTGLAGPYNEQFF.

The rearrangement links TRBV5-6 to TRBJ2-3; 7 nucleotides line up with TRBD2. V lost 1 base to trimming and J lost 2 bases; unmatched junction nucleotides: 7. The CDR3 length is 16 residues. Looked up from germline, CDR1 is SGHDT and CDR2 is YYEEEE. CDR3 protein: CASSLLDGRNTDTQYF. The CDR3 DNA reads TGTGCCAGCAGCTTGCTGGACGGGAGGAACACAGATACGCAGTATTTT.

The gene calls are TRBV10-2 and TRBJ2-5; 7 bases fit TRBD1. The junction had 4 bases not matched to a gene; V was cut back by 7 bases and J by 2 bases. Germline assignment: CDR1 WSHSY and CDR2 SAAADI. The CDR3 consists of 13 residues. CDR3 coding DNA: TGCGCCAGCACCCAGGACAGGCAAGAGACCCAGTACTTC. Translated: CASTQDRQETQYF.

The gene calls are TRBV18 and TRBJ2-2; perhaps TRBD2 as D (5 bases). Trimming cost V 4 bases and J 1 base, with 10 bases left between them. The germline V gene has CDR1 KGHSH and CDR2 LQKENI. The CDR3 loop spans 15 amino acids. The CDR3 nucleotides are TGTGCCAGCTCACGCGAGGGCCTGAACACCGGGGAGCTGTTTTTT. It encodes CASSREGLNTGELFF.

The DNA of the CDR3 is TGTGCCAGCAGCCCGACGCTGGGCGCCGCTAACTATGGCTACACCTTC. Encoded protein: CASSPTLGAANYGYTF. The chain couples TRBV11-2 to TRBJ1-2; D remains unclear. In germline, CDR1 is SGHAT, CDR2 FQNNGV. The CDR3 is made up of 16 amino acids. The V end was cut by 5 bases, the J end by 0 bases, with 16 bases between.

The J gene is TRBJ2-7, the V gene TRBV3-1 (or the pseudogene TRBV3-2), with 8 nucleotides matching TRBD2. V dropped 3 bases and J dropped 3; count of bases not matched to a gene: 1. The CDR3 consists of 13 residues. From germline, CDR1 is LGHDT and CDR2 YNNKEL (reference sequence). The CDR3 region is CASSHSGSYEQYF. The CDR3 nucleotides are TGTGCCAGCAGCCACAGCGGGAGCTACGAGCAGTACTTC.

The gene calls are TRBV6-5 and TRBJ2-2; D call uncertain. This CDR3 has 14 residues. The V gene lost 2 bases and the J gene lost 4 bases, with 8 bases spanning the gap. Germline V gene lookup returns CDR1 MNHEY and CDR2 SVGAGI. The CDR3 sequence is CASSYGPGTGELFF. Written as DNA, the CDR3 is TGTGCCAGCAGTTACGGGCCAGGCACCGGGGAGCTGTTTTTT.

V gene TRBV6-5 combines with J gene TRBJ2-2; perhaps TRBD2 as D (5 bases). The CDR3 spans 16 residues. Trimming stripped 2 bases from V and 5 bases from J, with 15 bases between. CDR1 and CDR2 from the germline V gene are MNHEY and SVGAGI. CDR3 sequence reads: CASSYAGLSFTGELFF. The CDR3 DNA reads TGTGCCAGCAGTTACGCCGGACTCAGTTTTACCGGGGAGCTGTTTTTT.

CDR3 sequence: CASSESRRDQPQHF. The CDR3 coding sequence is TGTGCCAGCAGTGAAAGTAGGAGGGATCAGCCCCAGCATTTT. The rearrangement links TRBV2 to TRBJ1-5; D call uncertain. Germline-derived CDR1 and CDR2 are SNHLY and FYNNEI. The CDR3 sequence is 14 residues long. V lost 2 bases and J lost 5, with 10 bases in between. The full variable domain, its missing parts supplied by reference TRBV2 and TRBJ1-5, is EPEVTQTPSHQVTQMGQEVILRCVPISNHLYFYWYRQILGQKVEFLVSFYNNEISEKSEIFDDQFSVERPDGSNFTLKIRSTKLEDSAMYFCASSESRRDQPQHFGDGTRLSIL.

CDR3 DNA sequence: TGTGCCAGCAGCGTAGGGCGGGGAGGCGCAGATACGCAGTATTTT. It is translated as CASSVGRGGADTQYF. The chain has TRBV9 and TRBJ2-3; TRBD2 might be the D (6 bases). The CDR3 contains 15 residues. Trimming removed 0 bases from V and 4 bases from J, with 12 bases in between. In germline, CDR1 is SGDLS, CDR2 YYNGEE.

This clone turned up a few times. The same CDR3 can be traced to other DNA sequences in this sample. This chain links TRBV19 with TRBJ2-7; 11 bases align to TRBD1. The CDR3 contains 15 residues. Germline V CDR1 and CDR2: LNHDA, SQIVND (reference sequence). V shed 4 bases and J 2 bases; nucleotides not matched to a gene: 4. This CDR3 is CASSTGTGGTYEQYF. In DNA, the CDR3 is TGTGCCAGTAGTACCGGGACAGGGGGAACCTACGAGCAGTACTTC.

The rearrangement joins TRBV7-6 to TRBJ1-2, with D hard to call. Trimming stripped 2 bases from V and 2 bases from J, with 9 bases between. Germline V CDR1 and CDR2: SGHVS, FNYEAQ. There are 14 residues in the CDR3. CDR3 nucleotides: TGTGCCAGCAGCTTATTGATGGGCAACTATGGCTACACCTTC. This translates into CASSLLMGNYGYTF.

The chain employs TRBV7-9 and TRBJ1-1, with 9 bases matching TRBD1. Unmatched junction bases numbered 8, after V lost 4 bases and J lost 2 bases. Germline V gene sequence: CDR1 SEHNR, CDR2 FQNEAQ (reference sequence). The CDR3 spans 16 residues. CDR3: CASSSAPGQGNTEAFF. CDR3 in DNA: TGTGCCAGCAGCTCCGCTCCGGGACAGGGAAACACTGAAGCTTTCTTT.

The J gene is TRBJ2-3, the V gene TRBV10-2, with 9 positions matching TRBD1. There are 14 residues in the CDR3. From germline, CDR1 is WSHSY and CDR2 SAAADI. The V and J ends lost 6 bases and 5 bases, in that order; junction bases with no gene match: 6. This CDR3 reads CASSPGQGIDTQYF. For the CDR3, the DNA is TGCGCCAGCAGCCCGGGACAGGGTATAGATACGCAGTATTTT.

This clone was counted only a few times. This sequence joins TRBV7-9 and TRBJ1-5; D is undetermined. Trimming removed 1 base at V and 2 bases at J, with 6 bases between. This CDR3 is built from 14 residues. Germline CDR1 is SEHNR and CDR2 is FQNEAQ (reference sequence). The chain's CDR3 is CASSLGSGNQPQHF. Here the CDR3 DNA reads TGTGCCAGCAGCTTAGGGTCAGGCAATCAGCCCCAGCATTTT.

The chain has TRBV2 and TRBJ1-2; 9 nucleotides match TRBD1. This CDR3 is built from 15 residues. V was clipped by 6 bases and J by 0 bases; unmatched bases: 5. Per germline, CDR1 SNHLY and CDR2 FYNNEI. CDR3 sequence (DNA): TGTGCCAGCAGACCGGGACAGGGATCTAACTATGGCTACACCTTC. This gives the protein CASRPGQGSNYGYTF.

This clone was recorded a few times. The rearrangement uses TRBV4-3 and TRBJ2-7; D possibly corresponds to TRBD2 (6 bases). Deletions cut 0 bases from V and 5 bases from J, with 14 bases between. Germline values: CDR1 LGHNA, CDR2 YSLEER. The CDR3 length is 15 residues. This CDR3 reads CASSQDLQEGNEQYF. CDR3 DNA: TGCGCCAGCAGCCAAGATCTGCAGGAGGGCAACGAGCAGTACTTC.

The chain recombines TRBV9 with TRBJ2-3; D is perhaps TRBD2 (7 bases). The germline V gene has CDR1 SGDLS and CDR2 YYNGEE. This CDR3 comprises 14 residues. Trimming cost V 8 bases and J 4 bases, with 17 bases left between them. CDR3 protein: CASEPTGGPDTQYF. DNA of the CDR3: TGTGCCAGTGAACCGACGGGGGGCCCAGATACGCAGTATTTT. The whole variable domain, filled in from reference TRBV9 and TRBJ2-3, reads DSGVTQTPKHLITATGQRVTLRCSPRSGDLSVYWYQQSLDQGLQFLIQYYNGEERAKGNILERFSAQQFPDLHSELNLSSLELGDSALYFCASEPTGGPDTQYFGPGTRLTVL.